What follows is one T cell receptor (beta chain) and its context. The specificity of this receptor is unknown. Within one base of it there is no much larger clone, and no base qualities were kept. The data originate from a study of T cells in Graves' hyperthyroidism and ophthalmopathy (dated by TCRdb to between 2019 and 2020). For the study in its entirety: Peripheral blood was collected at initial diagnosis, before any treatment. A discovery cohort of about a hundred patients, about 40 with Graves' ophthalmopathy and approximately 57 with stable Graves' hyperthyroidism, was used to find distinguishing TCR V-J signatures. Prospective prediction of ophthalmopathy was tested in an independent validation cohort of fewer than 20 hyperthyroidism patients and some 17 patients who later progressed to ophthalmopathy. The 100 or so discovery patients were randomly split 7:3 into training and test sets. The study also compared thyroid tissue and blood T-cell repertoires from more than five Graves' hyperthyroidism patients. Following sampling, methimazole starting at 30 mg daily was given to hyperthyroidism patients, and high-dose intravenous methylprednisolone was given to ophthalmopathy patients. The paper reports TCR Vbeta CDR3 sequencing of 135 peripheral blood samples: 43 ophthalmopathy, fewer than 85 hyperthyroidism and 17 progressor patients.

TCR beta CDR3 regions were amplified from RNA transcripts. For the first round of RT-PCR on the TCR CDR3, the HTBI primer set was used together with the Qiagen OneStep RT-PCR kit. The libraries were constructed in a second round of multiplex PCR and then size-selected and purified. The libraries were sequenced on an Illumina HiSeq2000 using paired-end 100 bp reads. Per the authors' processing: SOAPnuke was used to process the raw data, with reads discarded if the reads contained adapters or uncalled bases, had a mean Phred below 15, or lacked an exact constant-primer or identifier match. High-quality paired reads were merged with COPE v1.2.5, and unique nucleotide sequences were defined as clonotypes. Clonotypes were aligned to IMGT TRBV, TRBD and TRBJ reference segments using MiTCR v1.1. The analysis included only V-J combinations with a frequency above 0.0001, which together covered 99% to 99.2% of the repertoires. A TCS score was defined as the ratio between F50 (clonal expansion) and ExV (chaos), using BLOSUM62-based TCRdist between CDR3 peptides within each V-J. Welch's t-statistics and random forest reduced 500 to 650 V-J features to some 14, which were used in a naive Bayes classifier (R e1071). TCRdb trimmed the raw reads at Q25, called clones with MiXCR and kept productive beta chains. Entries that share a CDR3 protein sequence are merged under the most common genes and DNA. None of the V and J calls come from the authors' own analysis; TCRdb made them. In all, the sample holds around 260,000 distinct CDR3 sequences, and around 25% of those were seen once. Clones ranked in the top ten supply 25% to 30% of the sample.

Findings and caveats that apply to the study as a whole: No statistical method was used to set the sample size in advance, and investigators knew the group allocation. Most expanded thyroid clonotypes (frequency above 0.001) were also detected in blood, suggesting blood repertoires may reflect thyroid immune responses. In validation, the model predicted progression to ophthalmopathy a median of around six months before onset, with approximately 71% sensitivity and around 76% specificity. A model built on a 13 V-J signature distinguished ophthalmopathy from stable hyperthyroidism, reaching around 90% sensitivity and about 81% specificity in cross-validation and 80%/75% in testing.

The CDR3 numbers 14 residues from cysteine through phenylalanine. Solely the CDR3 DNA is kept, with 42 bases framed from the first base. Trimmed from V: 6 bases; trimmed from J: 5 bases; junction bases lacking a gene match: 8. CDR1 MNHEY and CDR2 SVGEGT are derived from the germline V gene. Hyperthyroidism patients were aged 18 to 65 years and newly diagnosed, with disease duration of less than 2 months. Exclusion was applied to patients with uncontrolled infections, other autoimmune diseases, pregnancy or lactation. Clinical symptoms, serum thyroxine and TRAb, thyroid ultrasound, and orbital computed tomography formed the basis for the diagnoses. For progressor patients, blood was drawn at the first diagnosis of hyperthyroidism, before any ophthalmopathy symptoms had appeared. PBMCs were separated from under 12 ml of fresh peripheral blood using Ficoll-Paque density gradient centrifugation. Progressor patients were initially diagnosed with Graves' hyperthyroidism and developed ophthalmopathy during follow-up. Total RNA was extracted using Trizol reagent, and RNA quality was assessed on an Agilent 2100 Bioanalyzer.

The V and J segments used are TRBV6-2 or TRBV6-3 and TRBJ1-1; the central 8 bases match TRBD1. Material: blood. The TCR was taken from a man aged 35-49 years with Graves' hyperthyroidism that later progressed to Graves' ophthalmopathy. The DNA is as follows: TGTGCCAGCAGACGCGGACAGGGATGGACTGAAGCTTTCTTT. Its translation is CASRRGQGWTEAFF.